A single sample gave rise to the 13 T cell receptor beta chains below, sequenced in a study of blood T cell repertoires in COVID-19 (dated by TCRdb to the early 2020s). The method was the immunoSEQ multiplex PCR assay. As stored in TCRdb, this immuneACCESS dataset retains in-frame rearrangements with V and J assigned. A fraction of the clones does not appear; measured against another copy, unresolved V genes explain less than half of the discrepancy, and the remainder lacks a known reason. For this sample there are nearly 90,000 clones; approximately 88% appear just once. The ten largest clones take up around 10% of the sample. The sample consisted of peripheral blood. Receptors were obtained from a man aged 80 or over with acute or convalescent COVID-19.

This clone has more than one count but fewer than ten. This chain connects TRBV5-4 to TRBJ2-2, with 8 bases matching TRBD2. In germline, CDR1 is SGHNT, CDR2 YYREEE (reference sequence). Germline trimming cut 6 bases from V and 2 bases from J; bases unmatched to any gene: 6. The CDR3 extends over 15 amino acids. CDR3 protein: CASTRLASNTGELFF. In nucleotides, the CDR3 is TGTGCCAGCACCCGACTAGCGAGTAACACCGGGGAGCTGTTTTTT.

This rearrangement joins TRBV18 to TRBJ2-3; 10 nucleotides agree with TRBD2. The CDR3 consists of 15 residues. CDR1 and CDR2 from the germline V gene are KGHSH and LQKENI. The J segment lost 4 bases and the V segment lost 3 bases, leaving 4 bases of the junction unmatched. CDR3 amino acids: CASSPASGRADTQYF. The CDR3 nucleotides are TGTGCCAGCTCACCGGCTAGCGGGAGAGCAGATACGCAGTATTTT.

The chain links TRBV5-1 to TRBJ2-5; 8 bases align to TRBD2. Germline lookup yields CDR1 SGHRS and CDR2 YFSETQ. The CDR3 length is 15 residues. Losses at the gene ends were 1 base for V and 5 bases for J; bases not matched to a gene: 7. The chain's CDR3 is CASSLTGGARETQYF. The CDR3 DNA sequence: TGCGCCAGCAGCTTGACCGGGGGGGCCCGGGAGACCCAGTACTTC.

The DNA for the CDR3 is TGTGCCAGCAGCGGGACAGGGGTTAGCAATCAGCCCCAGCATTTT. This codes for CASSGTGVSNQPQHF. V is TRBV6-5 and J is TRBJ1-5; 10 bases line up with TRBD1. V lost 6 bases and J lost 0; bases outside the gene matches: 2. The CDR3 is 15 amino acids. The germline gives CDR1 MNHEY, CDR2 SVGAGI.

The V and J genes are TRBV9 and TRBJ2-2; a possible D gene is TRBD2 (7 bases). CDR3 length: 16 amino acids. Trimming left V 0 bases short and J 6 bases short, with 15 bases between. Germline-derived CDR1 and CDR2 are SGDLS and YYNGEE. CDR3 coding DNA: TGTGCCAGCAGCGTAGGCGGGGGCATTCGGCCCGGGGAGCTGTTTTTT. Translated: CASSVGGGIRPGELFF. Combining the CDR3 with reference TRBV9 and TRBJ2-2 gives the whole variable domain DSGVTQTPKHLITATGQRVTLRCSPRSGDLSVYWYQQSLDQGLQFLIQYYNGEERAKGNILERFSAQQFPDLHSELNLSSLELGDSALYFCASSVGGGIRPGELFFGEGSRLTVL.

This sequence joins TRBV19 and TRBJ1-2; TRBD1 might be the D (6 bases). Germline V CDR1 and CDR2: LNHDA, SQIVND (reference sequence). Trimming removed 3 bases at V and 2 bases at J, with 13 bases between. The CDR3 is made up of 15 amino acids. The CDR3 region has the DNA TGTGCCAGTAGTATCCTGAAAAGGGGGAACTATGGCTACACCTTC. It translates to CASSILKRGNYGYTF.

CDR3 DNA sequence: TGTGCCAGCAGCCCATCTCAGGGGGCGTTGGGCACCGGGGAGCTGTTTTTT. Translating gives CASSPSQGALGTGELFF. The chain couples TRBV5-6 to TRBJ2-2, with TRBD1 identical over 8 bases. V gave up 4 bases and J gave up 4 bases; unmatched junction bases: 12. Looked up from germline, CDR1 is SGHDT and CDR2 is YYEEEE. The CDR3 runs to 17 residues.

A single count supports this clone. The chain recombines TRBV19 with TRBJ2-3; 15 bases align to TRBD2. The CDR3 covers 16 residues. The ends lost 5 bases at V and 7 bases at J; junction bases unmatched: 7. The germline gives CDR1 LNHDA, CDR2 SQIVND (reference sequence). The CDR3 DNA is TGTGCCAGTAGTGTCGGGACTAGCGGGGGGCTCTATACGCAGTATTTT. Translated, it gives CASSVGTSGGLYTQYF.

This chain links TRBV15 with TRBJ1-5; tentative D call: TRBD1 (6 bases). V was cut by 0 bases and J by 1 base, with 10 bases left in between. Germline loops: CDR1 LNHNV, CDR2 YYDKDF (reference sequence). The CDR3 length is 16 residues. As DNA, the CDR3 is TGTGCCACCAGCAGAGACGCCCAGGGGAGCAATCAGCCCCAGCATTTT. Translation: CATSRDAQGSNQPQHF.

V is TRBV6-5 and J is TRBJ2-3; TRBD2 might be the D (5 bases). Trimming took off 7 bases at V and 3 bases at J, with 14 bases between the two ends. The CDR3 is made up of 14 amino acids. CDR1 and CDR2 from the germline V gene are MNHEY and SVGAGI. CDR3 DNA: TGTGCCAGCAAAAAGGAAGCGGCAACAGATACGCAGTATTTT. This translates into CASKKEAATDTQYF.

The rearrangement links TRBV29-1 to TRBJ2-5, with a possible D match to TRBD2 (6 bases). Germline assignment: CDR1 SQVTM and CDR2 ANQGSEA. Trimming took off 8 bases at V and 0 bases at J, with 16 bases between the two ends. There are 14 residues in the CDR3. The CDR3 nucleotides are TGCAGCTCCCTTCCTACGGGGGACCAAGAGACCCAGTACTTC. This codes for CSSLPTGDQETQYF.

V gene TRBV19 combines with J gene TRBJ2-5; 8 nucleotides line up with TRBD2. CDR3 length: 13 amino acids. Germline lookup yields CDR1 LNHDA and CDR2 SQIVND (reference sequence). With V trimmed by 6 bases and J by 5 bases, 5 bases remained unmatched. The CDR3 coding sequence is TGTGCCAGTAGCCTAATAGCGGGGGAGACCCAGTACTTC. Translated, it gives CASSLIAGETQYF. The full variable domain, with the rest looked up from reference TRBV19 and TRBJ2-5, is DGGITQSPKYLFRKEGQNVTLSCEQNLNHDAMYWYRQDPGQGLRLIYYSQIVNDFQKGDIAEGYSVSREKKESFPLTVTSAQKNPTAFYLCASSLIAGETQYFGPGTRLLVL.

The rearrangement links TRBV19 to TRBJ2-7; D not certain. The CDR3 runs 14 residues. Trimming removed 3 bases from V and 6 bases from J, with 15 bases in between. Germline V gene lookup returns CDR1 LNHDA and CDR2 SQIVND (reference sequence). The CDR3: CASSMAGAPLEQYF. CDR3 DNA: TGTGCCAGTAGTATGGCCGGAGCCCCCCTCGAGCAGTACTTC. The variable domain in full, completed from reference TRBV19 and TRBJ2-7, reads DGGITQSPKYLFRKEGQNVTLSCEQNLNHDAMYWYRQDPGQGLRLIYYSQIVNDFQKGDIAEGYSVSREKKESFPLTVTSAQKNPTAFYLCASSMAGAPLEQYFGPGTRLTVT.